A selection of T cell receptor beta chains follows, all from one sample in a study of response to subunit inactivated influenza vaccine. TCRdb recomputed calls from the RT-PCR reads with MiXCR, one row per CDR3 protein. Here the sample spans 400,000 to 550,000 distinct CDR3 sequences, roughly 27% being singletons. The material was CD4+ T cells sorted from PBMCs, obtained about 5 days after vaccination. Receptor source: a man aged 45-65 years who received an inactivated influenza vaccine. The CDR3 runs from the conserved cysteine through the conserved F or W. Fields, in order: V gene, CDR3 length, clone size, D gene, J gene, CDR3 protein, CDR3 DNA. The D gene is left open where the match is weak. Expanded clones are given a class, and other clones once, few, many or no size at all.

TRBV11-2	15	few	.	TRBJ2-1	CASSFSAGSPYEQFF	TGTGCCAGCAGCTTTTCGGCAGGGTCCCCTTATGAGCAGTTCTTC
TRBV7-9	15	.	.	TRBJ2-5	CASSISLRGQETQYF	TGTGCCAGCAGCATCTCCCTCAGGGGCCAAGAGACCCAGTACTTC
TRBV12-3/TRBV12-4	12	few	.	TRBJ2-4	CASSLVGFAQYF	TGTGCCAGCAGTTTAGTCGGGTTCGCTCAGTACTTC
TRBV6-2/TRBV6-3	12	.	.	TRBJ1-4	CASSYQGEKLFF	TGTGCCAGCAGTTACCAAGGTGAAAAACTGTTTTTT
TRBV28	13	few	TRBD1	TRBJ2-7	CASSLGTGPEQYF	TGTGCCAGCAGTTTAGGGACAGGGCCCGAGCAGTACTTC
TRBV20-1	18	few	.	TRBJ2-5	CSARDGVVRGILVETQYF	TGCAGTGCTAGAGATGGGGTAGTCAGGGGTATTCTTGTGGAGACCCAGTACTTC
TRBV5-1	15	few	.	TRBJ2-1	CASSRGTSRSNEQFF	TGCGCCAGCAGCCGCGGCACTAGCAGGAGCAATGAGCAGTTCTTC
TRBV7-9	13	few	.	TRBJ2-1	CASSLDLSYEQFF	TGTGCCAGCAGCTTAGATCTGAGCTATGAGCAGTTCTTC
TRBV7-6	15	.	TRBD1	TRBJ2-5	CASSTDRGGLETQYF	TGTGCCAGCAGCACCGACAGGGGTGGATTAGAGACCCAGTACTTC
TRBV4-2	17	few	.	TRBJ1-4	CASSQDTRSATNEKLFF	TGTGCCAGCAGCCAAGATACCAGAAGTGCAACTAATGAAAAACTGTTTTTT
TRBV7-2	15	.	.	TRBJ2-1	CASSRALTRANEQFF	TGTGCCAGCAGCCGCGCCCTGACTAGGGCGAATGAGCAGTTCTTC
TRBV9	13	.	.	TRBJ1-2	CASSPGGPGGYTF	TGTGCCAGCAGCCCTGGGGGACCTGGTGGCTACACCTTC
TRBV6-2/TRBV6-3	12	.	.	TRBJ2-7	CASSRWDYEQYF	TGTGCCAGCAGCCGCTGGGATTACGAGCAGTACTTC
TRBV24-1	12	.	.	TRBJ2-5	CANGLEEETQYF	TGTGCCAACGGCTTGGAAGAGGAGACCCAGTACTTC
TRBV7-9	15	.	.	TRBJ2-5	CASSLEPHVGETQYF	TGTGCCAGCAGCTTAGAACCTCATGTGGGAGAGACCCAGTACTTC
TRBV12-3/TRBV12-4	13	few	.	TRBJ2-1	CATREAPNNEQFF	TGTGCCACCAGGGAGGCACCGAACAATGAGCAGTTCTTC
TRBV29-1	15	many	.	TRBJ2-1	CSAAETDSSYNEQFF	TGCAGCGCGGCCGAGACCGATAGCTCCTACAATGAGCAGTTCTTC
TRBV10-3	15	.	.	TRBJ2-1	CAIKGPGGPYNEQFF	TGTGCCATCAAGGGGCCGGGGGGCCCTTACAATGAGCAGTTCTTC
TRBV5-6	16	few	TRBD2	TRBJ2-5	CASSLNLGGRSETQYF	TGTGCCAGCAGCCTAAACTTGGGCGGGAGATCAGAGACCCAGTACTTC
TRBV6-1	15	.	TRBD1	TRBJ1-2	CASSPGTGVFHGYTF	TGTGCCAGCAGTCCCGGGACAGGGGTTTTCCATGGCTACACCTTC
TRBV12-3/TRBV12-4	14	.	TRBD1	TRBJ2-5	CARLNRDRVETQYF	TGTGCCAGACTAAACCGGGACAGGGTGGAGACCCAGTACTTC
TRBV5-5	15	.	.	TRBJ1-3	CASSPTSLPGNTIYF	TGTGCCAGCAGCCCCACCTCGCTACCGGGAAACACCATATATTTT
TRBV6-1	15	.	.	TRBJ1-2	CASSEASQKNYGYTF	TGTGCCAGCAGTGAAGCGTCCCAAAAGAACTATGGCTACACCTTC
TRBV6-5	15	.	.	TRBJ2-7	CASSYSGTRFHEQYF	TGTGCCAGCAGTTACTCCGGGACTCGCTTCCACGAGCAGTACTTC
TRBV5-1	14	few	.	TRBJ2-5	CASSLGSSLETQYF	TGCGCCAGCAGCTTGGGTTCTAGTTTGGAGACCCAGTACTTC
TRBV14	13	few	.	TRBJ2-1	CASSQGSGGEQFF	TGTGCCAGCAGCCAAGGGTCAGGAGGTGAGCAGTTCTTC
TRBV28	12	.	.	TRBJ1-4	CAILGGAEKLFF	TGTGCCATCCTGGGGGGGGCCGAAAAACTGTTTTTT
TRBV7-2	17	.	.	TRBJ2-6	CASSLVFSGAGANVLTF	TGTGCCAGCAGCTTAGTTTTCTCCGGGGCTGGGGCCAACGTCCTGACTTTC
TRBV4-2	15	few	TRBD2	TRBJ2-5	CASSRLARGKETQYF	TGTGCCAGCAGTCGACTAGCCCGGGGTAAAGAGACCCAGTACTTC
TRBV12-3/TRBV12-4	15	.	TRBD2	TRBJ2-5	CASRPLLAGQETQYF	TGTGCCAGCAGGCCGTTACTAGCGGGACAAGAGACCCAGTACTTC
TRBV4-2	15	few	.	TRBJ2-1	CASSQVGGSYNEQFF	TGTGCCAGCAGCCAAGTCGGCGGCTCCTACAATGAGCAGTTCTTC
TRBV6-1	13	.	TRBD2	TRBJ2-7	CAVSGGRTYEQYF	TGTGCCGTTAGCGGGGGGAGAACCTACGAGCAGTACTTC
TRBV29-1	14	once	TRBD1	TRBJ1-1	CSVAPGQGGTEAFF	TGCAGCGTAGCTCCGGGACAGGGCGGCACTGAAGCTTTCTTT
TRBV7-9	15	few	TRBD1	TRBJ2-7	CASSLVPGGKDEQYF	TGTGCCAGCAGCTTAGTTCCAGGGGGAAAAGACGAGCAGTACTTC
TRBV20-1	14	.	TRBD2	TRBJ2-7	CSASPTSGTSGQYF	TGCAGTGCTAGCCCCACTAGCGGGACTAGTGGGCAGTACTTC
TRBV29-1	12	few	.	TRBJ2-7	CSVQGGVGEQYF	TGCAGCGTCCAGGGGGGGGTTGGAGAGCAGTACTTC
TRBV5-1	11	many	.	TRBJ2-3	CASSGRDTQYF	TGCGCCAGCAGCGGTCGAGATACGCAGTATTTT